This is a list of T cell receptor beta chains from one sample in a study of blood T cells in healthy people across ages. TCRdb recomputed calls from the 5' RACE reads with MiXCR, one row per CDR3 protein. Seen here are around 700,000 distinct CDR3 sequences, roughly 25% observed once, and the top ten hold around 9.2%. This same sample was also taken into another study, of T cells of mothers and their children.

Sequencing was carried out using blood. The origin of the receptors is a boy between 10 and 17 years old in good health. Each CDR3 is given with its conserved first and last residue. The D gene is left open where the match is weak. Some rows mark clone size as missing; the rest say once, few, many or name a class of expanded clone.

V gene: TRBV2; CDR3 length: 14; J gene: TRBJ2-5; D gene: -; clone size: -; CDR3 protein: CASRKRTAQETQYF; CDR3 DNA: TGTGCCAGCAGGAAGAGGACGGCGCAAGAGACCCAGTACTTC
V gene: TRBV28; CDR3 length: 15; J gene: TRBJ2-7; D gene: TRBD2; clone size: many; CDR3 protein: CASSPTSGLSYEQYF; CDR3 DNA: TGTGCCAGCAGCCCGACTAGCGGCCTCTCCTACGAGCAGTACTTC
V gene: TRBV6-5; CDR3 length: 12; J gene: TRBJ2-1; D gene: -; clone size: few; CDR3 protein: CASSADSNEQFF; CDR3 DNA: TGTGCCAGCAGCGCGGACAGCAATGAGCAGTTCTTC
V gene: TRBV2; CDR3 length: 13; J gene: TRBJ2-5; D gene: TRBD2; clone size: few; CDR3 protein: CASNRLAGETQYF; CDR3 DNA: TGTGCCAGCAACCGACTAGCGGGAGAGACCCAGTACTTC
V gene: TRBV5-1; CDR3 length: 15; J gene: TRBJ2-3; D gene: TRBD1; clone size: few; CDR3 protein: CASSYYRGGTDTQYF; CDR3 DNA: TGCGCCAGCAGCTATTACAGGGGCGGGACAGATACGCAGTATTTT
V gene: TRBV4-1; CDR3 length: 14; J gene: TRBJ2-7; D gene: -; clone size: -; CDR3 protein: CASSPGRGPYEQYF; CDR3 DNA: TGCGCCAGCAGCCCCGGCAGGGGCCCCTACGAGCAGTACTTC
V gene: TRBV11-2; CDR3 length: 12; J gene: TRBJ2-5; D gene: -; clone size: -; CDR3 protein: CASSRPFTGQYF; CDR3 DNA: TGTGCCAGCAGTAGACCCTTCACGGGCCAGTACTTC
V gene: TRBV20-1; CDR3 length: 16; J gene: TRBJ2-1; D gene: TRBD2; clone size: -; CDR3 protein: CSARWVGGSGIYEQFF; CDR3 DNA: TGCAGTGCTAGATGGGTAGGCGGGAGTGGAATCTATGAGCAGTTCTTC
V gene: TRBV29-1; CDR3 length: 14; J gene: TRBJ2-7; D gene: -; clone size: -; CDR3 protein: CSVLGGQGAYEQYF; CDR3 DNA: TGCAGCGTTCTAGGCGGGCAGGGCGCCTACGAGCAGTACTTC
V gene: TRBV29-1; CDR3 length: 12; J gene: TRBJ2-5; D gene: -; clone size: few; CDR3 protein: CSVGFGQETQYF; CDR3 DNA: TGCAGCGTTGGTTTTGGACAAGAGACCCAGTACTTC
V gene: TRBV28; CDR3 length: 10; J gene: TRBJ1-2; D gene: -; clone size: once; CDR3 protein: CASRRGGYTF; CDR3 DNA: TGTGCCAGCAGGCGAGGCGGCTACACCTTC
V gene: TRBV28; CDR3 length: 13; J gene: TRBJ1-5; D gene: -; clone size: -; CDR3 protein: CASSGRTNQPQHF; CDR3 DNA: TGTGCCAGCAGCGGACGGACCAATCAGCCCCAGCATTTT
V gene: TRBV6-5; CDR3 length: 15; J gene: TRBJ1-1; D gene: TRBD1; clone size: few; CDR3 protein: CASSYFRGRATEAFF; CDR3 DNA: TGTGCCAGCAGTTACTTTAGGGGGCGGGCCACTGAAGCTTTCTTT
V gene: TRBV7-3; CDR3 length: 15; J gene: TRBJ2-3; D gene: -; clone size: -; CDR3 protein: CASSLTGGNTDTQYF; CDR3 DNA: TGTGCCAGCAGCTTAACTGGCGGGAACACAGATACGCAGTATTTT
V gene: TRBV7-9; CDR3 length: 16; J gene: TRBJ2-5; D gene: TRBD1; clone size: -; CDR3 protein: CASSRGYRDSQETQYF; CDR3 DNA: TGTGCCAGCAGCCGCGGCTACCGGGACAGCCAAGAGACCCAGTACTTC
V gene: TRBV10-3; CDR3 length: 18; J gene: TRBJ2-2; D gene: TRBD2; clone size: -; CDR3 protein: CAISEYGTSGFATGELFF; CDR3 DNA: TGTGCCATCAGTGAATATGGTACTAGCGGGTTTGCCACCGGGGAGCTGTTTTTT
V gene: TRBV7-9; CDR3 length: 14; J gene: TRBJ2-7; D gene: -; clone size: -; CDR3 protein: CASSPTTPAYEQYF; CDR3 DNA: TGTGCCAGCAGCCCGACCACGCCGGCCTACGAGCAGTACTTC
V gene: TRBV20-1; CDR3 length: 13; J gene: TRBJ2-7; D gene: -; clone size: -; CDR3 protein: CSASKDRYYEQYF; CDR3 DNA: TGCAGTGCTTCCAAGGACCGTTACTACGAGCAGTACTTC
V gene: TRBV6-6; CDR3 length: 16; J gene: TRBJ2-1; D gene: -; clone size: few; CDR3 protein: CASSYLGTGSYNEQFF; CDR3 DNA: TGTGCCAGCAGTTACTTAGGGACGGGCTCCTACAATGAGCAGTTCTTC
V gene: TRBV4-1; CDR3 length: 16; J gene: TRBJ1-3; D gene: -; clone size: -; CDR3 protein: CASSQDGAWAGNTIYF; CDR3 DNA: TGCGCCAGCAGCCAAGACGGGGCGTGGGCTGGAAACACCATATATTTT
V gene: TRBV29-1; CDR3 length: 12; J gene: TRBJ2-5; D gene: -; clone size: -; CDR3 protein: CSVEDPVETQYF; CDR3 DNA: TGCAGCGTTGAAGACCCCGTAGAGACCCAGTACTTC
V gene: TRBV7-9; CDR3 length: 15; J gene: TRBJ1-1; D gene: -; clone size: few; CDR3 protein: CASSFQGLGTGEAFF; CDR3 DNA: TGTGCCAGCAGCTTTCAGGGTCTAGGGACGGGTGAAGCTTTCTTT
V gene: TRBV7-3; CDR3 length: 15; J gene: TRBJ2-3; D gene: TRBD2; clone size: -; CDR3 protein: CASSPKGLAGASQYF; CDR3 DNA: TGTGCCAGCAGCCCAAAAGGACTAGCGGGGGCCTCACAGTATTTT
V gene: TRBV10-3; CDR3 length: 16; J gene: TRBJ2-6; D gene: -; clone size: -; CDR3 protein: CAISESTWSGANVLTF; CDR3 DNA: TGTGCCATCAGTGAGTCGACGTGGTCTGGGGCCAACGTCCTGACTTTC
V gene: TRBV28; CDR3 length: 13; J gene: TRBJ1-1; D gene: -; clone size: -; CDR3 protein: CASSFAGAREAFF; CDR3 DNA: TGTGCCAGCAGTTTTGCAGGGGCTCGGGAAGCTTTCTTT
V gene: TRBV29-1; CDR3 length: 13; J gene: TRBJ2-7; D gene: TRBD1; clone size: few; CDR3 protein: CSTAWDRGYEQYF; CDR3 DNA: TGCAGCACGGCATGGGACAGGGGATACGAGCAGTACTTC